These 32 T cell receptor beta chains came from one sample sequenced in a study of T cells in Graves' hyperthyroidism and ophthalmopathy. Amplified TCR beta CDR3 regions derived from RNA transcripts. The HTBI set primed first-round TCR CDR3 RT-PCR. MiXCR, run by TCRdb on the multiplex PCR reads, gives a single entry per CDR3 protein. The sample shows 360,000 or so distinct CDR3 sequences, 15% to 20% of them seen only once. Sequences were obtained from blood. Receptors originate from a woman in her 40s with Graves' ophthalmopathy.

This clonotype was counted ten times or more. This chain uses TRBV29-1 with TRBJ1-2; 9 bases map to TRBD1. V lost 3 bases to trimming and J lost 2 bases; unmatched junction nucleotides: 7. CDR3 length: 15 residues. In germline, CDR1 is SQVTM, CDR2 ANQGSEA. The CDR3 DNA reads TGCAGCGTTGACAGGACAGGGGCCTTCAACTATGGCTACACCTTC. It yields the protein CSVDRTGAFNYGYTF.

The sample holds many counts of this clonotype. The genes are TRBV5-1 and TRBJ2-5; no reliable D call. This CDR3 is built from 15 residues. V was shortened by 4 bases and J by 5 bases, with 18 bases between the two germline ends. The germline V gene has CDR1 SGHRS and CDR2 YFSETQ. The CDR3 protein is CASSPSPKHGETQYF. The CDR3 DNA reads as TGCGCCAGCAGCCCGTCGCCCAAGCACGGGGAGACCCAGTACTTC.

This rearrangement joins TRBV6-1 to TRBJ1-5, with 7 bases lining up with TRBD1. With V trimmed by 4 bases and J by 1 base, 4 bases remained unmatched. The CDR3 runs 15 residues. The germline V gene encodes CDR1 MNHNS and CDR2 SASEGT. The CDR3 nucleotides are TGTGCCAGCAGTGGACGAGGGGGCAGCAATCAGCCCCAGCATTTT. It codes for CASSGRGGSNQPQHF.

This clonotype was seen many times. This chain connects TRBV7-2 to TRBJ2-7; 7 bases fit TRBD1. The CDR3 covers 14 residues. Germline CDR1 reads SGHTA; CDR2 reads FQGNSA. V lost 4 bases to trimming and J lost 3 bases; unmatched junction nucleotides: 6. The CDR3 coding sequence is TGTGCCAGCAGCTCCATTCGGACAGGCTACGAGCAGTACTTC. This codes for CASSSIRTGYEQYF.

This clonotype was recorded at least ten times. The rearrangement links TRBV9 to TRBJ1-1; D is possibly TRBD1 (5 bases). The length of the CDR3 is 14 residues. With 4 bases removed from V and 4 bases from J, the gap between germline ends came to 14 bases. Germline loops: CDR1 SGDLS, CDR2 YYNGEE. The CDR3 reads CASSSDTQTTEAFF. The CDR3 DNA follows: TGTGCCAGCAGCTCGGACACACAGACCACTGAAGCTTTCTTT.

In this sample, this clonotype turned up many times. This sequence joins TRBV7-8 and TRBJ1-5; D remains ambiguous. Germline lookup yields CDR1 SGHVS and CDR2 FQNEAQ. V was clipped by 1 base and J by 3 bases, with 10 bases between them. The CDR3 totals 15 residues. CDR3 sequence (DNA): TGTGCCAGCAGCTTAGGAGGTGGGCACAATCAGCCCCAGCATTTT. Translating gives CASSLGGGHNQPQHF.

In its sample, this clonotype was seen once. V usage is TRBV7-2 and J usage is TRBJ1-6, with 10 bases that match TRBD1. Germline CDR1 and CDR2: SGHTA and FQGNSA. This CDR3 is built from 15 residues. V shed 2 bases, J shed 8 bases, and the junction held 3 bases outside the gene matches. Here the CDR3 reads CASSLRQGADSPLHF. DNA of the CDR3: TGTGCCAGCAGCTTAAGACAGGGGGCGGATTCACCCCTCCACTTT.

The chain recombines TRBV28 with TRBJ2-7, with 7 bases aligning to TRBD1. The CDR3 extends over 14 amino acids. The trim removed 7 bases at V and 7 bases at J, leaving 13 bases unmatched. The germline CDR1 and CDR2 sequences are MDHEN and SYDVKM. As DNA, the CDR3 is TGTGCCAGCACTAAATACAGGGGTCGGTATGAGCAGTACTTC. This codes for CASTKYRGRYEQYF. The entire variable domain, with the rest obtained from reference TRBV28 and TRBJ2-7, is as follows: DVKVTQSSRYLVKRTGEKVFLECVQDMDHENMFWYRQDPGLGLRLIYFSYDVKMKEKGDIPEGYSVSREKKERFSLILESASTNQTSMYLCASTKYRGRYEQYFGPGTRLTVT.

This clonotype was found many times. CDR3 in amino acids: CASSSQGSYTGELFF. The CDR3 DNA is TGTGCCAGCAGTTCTCAGGGGTCCTACACCGGGGAGCTGTTTTTT. The genes are TRBV28 and TRBJ2-2; D perhaps matches TRBD1 (6 bases). V gave up 4 bases and J gave up 3 bases, with 12 bases separating them. The CDR3 spans 15 residues. Germline V gives CDR1 MDHEN, CDR2 SYDVKM. Full variable domain (missing parts from reference TRBV28 and TRBJ2-2): DVKVTQSSRYLVKRTGEKVFLECVQDMDHENMFWYRQDPGLGLRLIYFSYDVKMKEKGDIPEGYSVSREKKERFSLILESASTNQTSMYLCASSSQGSYTGELFFGEGSRLTVL.

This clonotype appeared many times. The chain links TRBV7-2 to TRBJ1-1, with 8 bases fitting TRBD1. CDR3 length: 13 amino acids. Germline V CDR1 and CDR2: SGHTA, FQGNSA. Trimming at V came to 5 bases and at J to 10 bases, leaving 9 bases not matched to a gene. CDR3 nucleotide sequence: TGTGCCAGCAGCCCTCCCCGGGGGACAGGAGCTTTCTTT. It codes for CASSPPRGTGAFF.

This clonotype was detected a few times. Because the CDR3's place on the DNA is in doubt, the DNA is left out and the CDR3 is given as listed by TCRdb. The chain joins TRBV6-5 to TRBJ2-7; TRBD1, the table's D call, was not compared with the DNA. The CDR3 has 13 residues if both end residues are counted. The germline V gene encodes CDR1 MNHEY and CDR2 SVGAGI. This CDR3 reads CASSTSRGHEQYF.

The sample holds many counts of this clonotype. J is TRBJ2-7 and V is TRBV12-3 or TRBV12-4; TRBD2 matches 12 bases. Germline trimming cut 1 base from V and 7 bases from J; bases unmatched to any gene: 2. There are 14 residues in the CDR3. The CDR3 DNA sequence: TGTGCCAGCAGTTTAGGACTAGCGGGAGTTGAGCAGTACTTC. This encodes CASSLGLAGVEQYF.

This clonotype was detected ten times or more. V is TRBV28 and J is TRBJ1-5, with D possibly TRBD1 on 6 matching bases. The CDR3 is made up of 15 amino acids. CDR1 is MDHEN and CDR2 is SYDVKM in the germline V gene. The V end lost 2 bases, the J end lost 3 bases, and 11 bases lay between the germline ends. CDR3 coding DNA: TGTGCCAGCAGTTTACAACAGGGCCCCAATCAGCCCCAGCATTTT. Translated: CASSLQQGPNQPQHF.

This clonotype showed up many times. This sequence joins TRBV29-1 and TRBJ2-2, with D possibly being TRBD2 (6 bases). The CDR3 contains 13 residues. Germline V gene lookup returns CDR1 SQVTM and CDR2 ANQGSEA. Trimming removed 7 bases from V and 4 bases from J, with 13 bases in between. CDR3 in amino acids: CSARVGGTGELFF. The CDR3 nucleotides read TGCAGCGCTCGGGTGGGAGGCACCGGGGAGCTGTTTTTT.

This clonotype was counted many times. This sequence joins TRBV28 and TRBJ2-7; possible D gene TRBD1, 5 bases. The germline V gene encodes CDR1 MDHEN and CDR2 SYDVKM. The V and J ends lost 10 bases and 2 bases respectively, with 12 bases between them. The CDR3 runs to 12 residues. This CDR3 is CATLDSAYEQYF. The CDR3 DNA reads TGTGCCACCCTTGACAGCGCCTACGAGCAGTACTTC.

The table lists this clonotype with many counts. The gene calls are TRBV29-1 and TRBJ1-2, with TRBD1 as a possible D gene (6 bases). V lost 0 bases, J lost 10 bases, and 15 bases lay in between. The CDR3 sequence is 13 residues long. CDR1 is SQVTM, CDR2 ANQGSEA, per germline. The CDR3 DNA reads TGCAGCGTTGAAGATCAGGGGACTGGGCCCTACACCTTC. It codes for CSVEDQGTGPYTF.

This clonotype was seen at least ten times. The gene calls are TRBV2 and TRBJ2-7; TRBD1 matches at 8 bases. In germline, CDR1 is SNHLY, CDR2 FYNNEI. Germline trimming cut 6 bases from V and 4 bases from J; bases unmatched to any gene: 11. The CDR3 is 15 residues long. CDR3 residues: CASRLDRGSVYEQYF. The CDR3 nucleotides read TGTGCCAGCAGACTTGACAGGGGAAGTGTTTACGAGCAGTACTTC.

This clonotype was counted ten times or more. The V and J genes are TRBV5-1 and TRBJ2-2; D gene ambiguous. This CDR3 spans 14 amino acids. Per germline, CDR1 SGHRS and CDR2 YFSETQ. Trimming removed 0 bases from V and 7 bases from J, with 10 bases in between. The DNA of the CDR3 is TGCGCCAGCAGCTTGGTGGCGTCTGTCGGGGAGCTGTTTTTT. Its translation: CASSLVASVGELFF.

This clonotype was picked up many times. The CDR3 spells CASSRGQEISYEQYF. CDR3 in DNA: TGTGCCAGCTCCCGTGGACAGGAAATCTCCTACGAGCAGTACTTC. The V gene is TRBV5-4, the J gene TRBJ2-7; TRBD1 matches at 7 bases. V shed 7 bases and J 0 bases; nucleotides not matched to a gene: 10. The CDR3 is 15 residues long. CDR1 is SGHNT, CDR2 YYREEE, per germline (reference sequence).

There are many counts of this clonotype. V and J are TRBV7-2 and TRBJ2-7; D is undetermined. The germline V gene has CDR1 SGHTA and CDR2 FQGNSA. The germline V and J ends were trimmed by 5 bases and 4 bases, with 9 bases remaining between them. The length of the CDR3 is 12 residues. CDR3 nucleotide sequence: TGTGCCAGCAGCCCTATCCAATACGAGCAGTACTTC. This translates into CASSPIQYEQYF.

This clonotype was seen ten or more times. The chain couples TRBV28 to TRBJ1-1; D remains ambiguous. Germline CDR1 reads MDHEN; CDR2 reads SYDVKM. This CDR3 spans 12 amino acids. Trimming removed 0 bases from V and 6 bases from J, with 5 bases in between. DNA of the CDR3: TGTGCCAGCAGTTTATGGACATCTGAAGCTTTCTTT. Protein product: CASSLWTSEAFF. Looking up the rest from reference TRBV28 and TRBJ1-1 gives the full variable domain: DVKVTQSSRYLVKRTGEKVFLECVQDMDHENMFWYRQDPGLGLRLIYFSYDVKMKEKGDIPEGYSVSREKKERFSLILESASTNQTSMYLCASSLWTSEAFFGQGTRLTVV.

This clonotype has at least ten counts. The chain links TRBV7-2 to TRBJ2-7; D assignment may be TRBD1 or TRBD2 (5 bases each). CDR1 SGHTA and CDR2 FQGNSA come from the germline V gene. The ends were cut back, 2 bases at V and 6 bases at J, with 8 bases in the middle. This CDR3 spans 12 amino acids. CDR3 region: CASSLRGREQYF. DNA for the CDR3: TGTGCCAGCAGCTTACGGGGACGCGAGCAGTACTTC.

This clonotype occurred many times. The CDR3 bases are TGCAGTGCTAGAAAAGACGGGACTAGCGGAAGTTACGAGCAGTACTTC. As protein: CSARKDGTSGSYEQYF. The rearrangement joins TRBV20-1 to TRBJ2-7; 11 bases map to TRBD2. The CDR3 totals 16 residues. The germline CDR1 and CDR2 sequences are DFQATT and SNEGSKA (reference sequence). V trimming: 2 bases; J trimming: 4 bases; junction bases outside the gene matches: 10.

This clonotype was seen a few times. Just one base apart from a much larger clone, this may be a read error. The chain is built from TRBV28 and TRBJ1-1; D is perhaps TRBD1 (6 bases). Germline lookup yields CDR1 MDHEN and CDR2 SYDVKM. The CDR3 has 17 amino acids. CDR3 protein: CASNLFNSGTTNTEASF. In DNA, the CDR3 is TGTGCCAGCAATTTATTCAATTCCGGGACAACAAACACTGAAGCTTCCTTT.

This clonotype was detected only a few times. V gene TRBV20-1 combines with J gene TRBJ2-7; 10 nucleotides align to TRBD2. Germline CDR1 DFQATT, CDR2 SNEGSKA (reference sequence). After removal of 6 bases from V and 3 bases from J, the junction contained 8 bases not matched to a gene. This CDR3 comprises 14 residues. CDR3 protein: CSANPTSGNYEQYF. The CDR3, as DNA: TGCAGTGCCAACCCTACTAGCGGGAACTACGAGCAGTACTTC.

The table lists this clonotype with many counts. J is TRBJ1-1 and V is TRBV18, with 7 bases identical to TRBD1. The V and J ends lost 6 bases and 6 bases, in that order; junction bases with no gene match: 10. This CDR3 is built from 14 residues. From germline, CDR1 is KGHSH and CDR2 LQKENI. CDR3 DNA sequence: TGTGCCAGCTCTCAAACAACAGGGGACCCTGAAGCTTTCTTT. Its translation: CASSQTTGDPEAFF.

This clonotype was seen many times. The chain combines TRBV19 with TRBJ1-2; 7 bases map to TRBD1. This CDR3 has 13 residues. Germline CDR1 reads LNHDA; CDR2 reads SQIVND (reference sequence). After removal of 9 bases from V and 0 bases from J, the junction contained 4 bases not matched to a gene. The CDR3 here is CASQGGANYGYTF. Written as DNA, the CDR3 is TGTGCCAGCCAGGGGGGAGCTAACTATGGCTACACCTTC.

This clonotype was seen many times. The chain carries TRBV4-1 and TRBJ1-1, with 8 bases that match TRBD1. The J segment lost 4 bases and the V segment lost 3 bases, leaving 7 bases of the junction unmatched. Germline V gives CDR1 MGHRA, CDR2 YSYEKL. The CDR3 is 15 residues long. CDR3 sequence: CASSHGRDRSTEAFF. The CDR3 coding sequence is TGCGCCAGCAGCCACGGGCGGGACAGGTCCACTGAAGCTTTCTTT.

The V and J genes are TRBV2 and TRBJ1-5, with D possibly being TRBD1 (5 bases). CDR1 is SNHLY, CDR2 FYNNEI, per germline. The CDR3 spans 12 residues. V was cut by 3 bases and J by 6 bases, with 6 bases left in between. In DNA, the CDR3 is TGTGCCAGCAGTGAGGGGCCTCAGCCCCAGCATTTT. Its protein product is CASSEGPQPQHF.

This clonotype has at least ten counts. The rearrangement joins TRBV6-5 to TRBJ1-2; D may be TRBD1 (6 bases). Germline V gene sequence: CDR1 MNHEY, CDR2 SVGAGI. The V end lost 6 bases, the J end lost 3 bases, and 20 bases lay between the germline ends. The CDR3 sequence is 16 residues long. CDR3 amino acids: CASRDSTGPVYYGYTF. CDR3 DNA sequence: TGTGCCAGCAGGGACTCGACAGGTCCCGTCTACTATGGCTACACCTTC.

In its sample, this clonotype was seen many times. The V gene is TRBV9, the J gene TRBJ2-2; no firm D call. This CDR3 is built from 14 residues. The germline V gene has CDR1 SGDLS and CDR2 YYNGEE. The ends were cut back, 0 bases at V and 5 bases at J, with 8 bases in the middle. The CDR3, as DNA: TGTGCCAGCAGCGTAGGGTCGGCTACCGGGGAGCTGTTTTTT. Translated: CASSVGSATGELFF.

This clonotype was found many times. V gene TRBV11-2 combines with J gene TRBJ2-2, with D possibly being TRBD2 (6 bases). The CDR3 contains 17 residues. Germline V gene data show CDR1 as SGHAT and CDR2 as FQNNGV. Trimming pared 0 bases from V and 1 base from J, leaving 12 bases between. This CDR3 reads CASSLDPNSGNTGELFF. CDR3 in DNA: TGTGCCAGCAGCTTAGACCCAAATAGCGGGAACACCGGGGAGCTGTTTTTT.